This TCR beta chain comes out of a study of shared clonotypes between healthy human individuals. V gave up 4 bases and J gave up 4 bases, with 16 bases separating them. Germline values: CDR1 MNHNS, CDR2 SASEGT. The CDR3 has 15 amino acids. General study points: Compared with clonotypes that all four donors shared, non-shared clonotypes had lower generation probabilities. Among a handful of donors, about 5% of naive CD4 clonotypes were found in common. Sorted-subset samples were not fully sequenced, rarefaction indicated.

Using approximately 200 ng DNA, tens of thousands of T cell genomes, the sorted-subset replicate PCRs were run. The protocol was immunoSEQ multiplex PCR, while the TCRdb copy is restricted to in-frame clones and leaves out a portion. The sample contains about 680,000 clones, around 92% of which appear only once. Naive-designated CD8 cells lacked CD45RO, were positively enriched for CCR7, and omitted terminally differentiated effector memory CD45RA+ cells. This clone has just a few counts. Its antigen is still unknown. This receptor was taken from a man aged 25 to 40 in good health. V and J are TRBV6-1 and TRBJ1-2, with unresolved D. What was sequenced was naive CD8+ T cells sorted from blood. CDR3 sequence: CASSVTAGGGYGYTF. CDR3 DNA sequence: TGTGCCAGCAGTGTTACAGCCGGTGGAGGCTATGGCTACACCTTC.